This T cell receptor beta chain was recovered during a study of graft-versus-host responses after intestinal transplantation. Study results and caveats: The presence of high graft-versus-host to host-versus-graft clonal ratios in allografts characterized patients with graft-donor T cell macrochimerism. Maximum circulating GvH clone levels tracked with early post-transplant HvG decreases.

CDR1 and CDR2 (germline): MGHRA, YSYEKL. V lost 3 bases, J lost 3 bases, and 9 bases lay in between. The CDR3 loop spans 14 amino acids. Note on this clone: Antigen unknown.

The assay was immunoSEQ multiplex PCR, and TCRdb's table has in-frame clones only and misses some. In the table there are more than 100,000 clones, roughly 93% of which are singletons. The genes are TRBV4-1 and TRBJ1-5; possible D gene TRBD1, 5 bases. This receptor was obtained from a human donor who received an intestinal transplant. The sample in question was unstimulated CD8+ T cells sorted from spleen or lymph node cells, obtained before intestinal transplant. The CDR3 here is CASSQGPVNQPQHF. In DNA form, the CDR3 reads TGCGCCAGCAGCCAGGGACCAGTCAATCAGCCCCAGCATTTT.